A selection of T cell receptor beta chains follows, all from one sample in a study of cytomegalovirus exposure and HLA in healthy donors. Using immunoSEQ multiplex PCR, the repertoire was profiled, and TCRdb retains in-frame clones only, with some absent. In the table there are about 150,000 clones, around two thirds of which are singletons. The specimen sequenced was PBMCs. These receptors were collected from a man younger than 35 in good health and CMV-seropositive. The CDR3 runs from the conserved cysteine through the conserved F or W. D genes are given only for firm matches. Clone size appears in some rows only: once, few, many, or a class for an expanded clone.

d_call: NA
j_call: TRBJ2-1
clone_size: NA
v_call: TRBV27
cdr3_aa: CASSPARGEEFF
cdr3_nt: TGTGCCAGCAGTCCAGCCAGGGGGGAAGAGTTCTTC

d_call: TRBD1
j_call: TRBJ1-5
clone_size: NA
v_call: TRBV28
cdr3_aa: CASSTWDSGNQPQHF
cdr3_nt: TGTGCCAGCAGTACTTGGGACAGCGGGAATCAGCCCCAGCATTTT

d_call: NA
j_call: TRBJ2-7
clone_size: once
v_call: TRBV4-1
cdr3_aa: CASSQAESSYEQYF
cdr3_nt: TGCGCCAGCAGCCAAGCGGAGAGCTCCTACGAGCAGTACTTC

d_call: TRBD1
j_call: TRBJ1-3
clone_size: NA
v_call: TRBV9
cdr3_aa: CASSVGQGNTIYF
cdr3_nt: TGTGCCAGCAGCGTAGGACAGGGGAACACCATATATTTT

d_call: TRBD2
j_call: TRBJ2-3
clone_size: NA
v_call: TRBV28
cdr3_aa: CASNSGGGDQDTQYF
cdr3_nt: TGTGCCAGCAATTCGGGCGGGGGGGATCAGGATACGCAGTATTTT

d_call: TRBD2
j_call: TRBJ2-1
clone_size: NA
v_call: TRBV28
cdr3_aa: CASNSRGLGTNEQFF
cdr3_nt: TGTGCCAGCAACTCGCGGGGACTAGGGACCAATGAGCAGTTCTTC

d_call: NA
j_call: TRBJ2-7
clone_size: NA
v_call: TRBV6-5
cdr3_aa: CATTTYGVRDEQYF
cdr3_nt: TGTGCCACCACCACATACGGGGTCCGGGACGAGCAGTACTTC

d_call: TRBD2
j_call: TRBJ2-3
clone_size: NA
v_call: TRBV19
cdr3_aa: CASRTGTRTDTQYF
cdr3_nt: TGTGCCAGTAGAACCGGGACTAGGACAGATACGCAGTATTTT

d_call: NA
j_call: TRBJ1-5
clone_size: NA
v_call: TRBV27
cdr3_aa: CASSRGAQGNQPQHF
cdr3_nt: TGTGCCAGCAGCCGGGGGGCGCAGGGCAATCAGCCCCAGCATTTT

d_call: TRBD1
j_call: TRBJ1-6
clone_size: NA
v_call: TRBV7-6
cdr3_aa: CASSYDRARGSPLHF
cdr3_nt: TGTGCCAGCAGCTACGACAGGGCGAGGGGTTCACCCCTCCACTTT

d_call: TRBD2
j_call: TRBJ2-7
clone_size: NA
v_call: TRBV27
cdr3_aa: CASSPTSGSSLMKSYEQYF
cdr3_nt: TGTGCCAGCAGCCCTACTAGCGGGAGTTCTTTAATGAAGTCCTACGAGCAGTACTTC

d_call: TRBD2
j_call: TRBJ2-1
clone_size: NA
v_call: TRBV5-1
cdr3_aa: CASRTGLADYNEQFF
cdr3_nt: TGCGCCAGCAGAACGGGACTAGCGGATTACAATGAGCAGTTCTTC

d_call: NA
j_call: TRBJ2-5
clone_size: NA
v_call: TRBV11-2
cdr3_aa: CASSLVTGSWETQYF
cdr3_nt: TGTGCCAGCAGCTTAGTCACAGGGAGTTGGGAGACCCAGTACTTC

d_call: NA
j_call: TRBJ1-5
clone_size: NA
v_call: TRBV5-5
cdr3_aa: CASSFSRARDPQHF
cdr3_nt: TGTGCCAGCAGCTTTTCGAGGGCCAGAGACCCCCAGCATTTT

d_call: TRBD1
j_call: TRBJ2-7
clone_size: NA
v_call: TRBV5-6
cdr3_aa: CATSQGGSYEQYF
cdr3_nt: TGTGCCACCTCACAGGGGGGATCCTACGAGCAGTACTTC

d_call: NA
j_call: TRBJ2-5
clone_size: once
v_call: TRBV7-9
cdr3_aa: CASNFQGQETQYF
cdr3_nt: TGTGCCAGCAACTTTCAGGGGCAAGAGACCCAGTACTTC

d_call: NA
j_call: TRBJ2-7
clone_size: NA
v_call: TRBV5-1
cdr3_aa: CASSSGTGYYEQYF
cdr3_nt: TGCGCCAGCAGCTCCGGCACAGGTTACTACGAGCAGTACTTC

d_call: NA
j_call: TRBJ2-1
clone_size: NA
v_call: TRBV2
cdr3_aa: CASSVGGYNEQFF
cdr3_nt: TGTGCCAGCAGCGTCGGAGGCTACAATGAGCAGTTCTTC

d_call: NA
j_call: TRBJ2-1
clone_size: NA
v_call: TRBV18
cdr3_aa: CASSPLFGGTGNEQFF
cdr3_nt: TGTGCCAGCTCACCACTATTCGGCGGTACGGGCAATGAGCAGTTCTTC

d_call: TRBD2
j_call: TRBJ2-1
clone_size: NA
v_call: TRBV11-2
cdr3_aa: CASSPYGRGTSGIYNEQFF
cdr3_nt: TGTGCCAGCAGCCCATACGGCAGAGGGACTAGCGGCATATACAATGAGCAGTTCTTC

d_call: TRBD1
j_call: TRBJ1-5
clone_size: NA
v_call: TRBV6-1
cdr3_aa: CASSEDRAETSQPQHF
cdr3_nt: TGTGCCAGCAGTGAGGACAGGGCGGAGACGTCACAGCCCCAGCATTTT

d_call: TRBD1
j_call: TRBJ2-1
clone_size: NA
v_call: TRBV7-2
cdr3_aa: CASSFGRGSDNEQFF
cdr3_nt: TGTGCCAGCAGCTTTGGCAGGGGGTCGGACAATGAGCAGTTCTTC

d_call: NA
j_call: TRBJ1-1
clone_size: NA
v_call: TRBV27
cdr3_aa: CASSPGGGTEAFF
cdr3_nt: TGTGCCAGCAGTCCCGGGGGTGGCACTGAAGCTTTCTTT

d_call: TRBD1
j_call: TRBJ1-2
clone_size: NA
v_call: TRBV28
cdr3_aa: CASSLTGALYGYTF
cdr3_nt: TGTGCCAGCAGTTTAACAGGGGCCCTCTATGGCTACACCTTC

d_call: NA
j_call: TRBJ2-4
clone_size: NA
v_call: TRBV2
cdr3_aa: CASSERSPGLNIQYF
cdr3_nt: TGTGCCAGCAGTGAACGATCCCCAGGTCTAAACATTCAGTACTTC

d_call: NA
j_call: TRBJ2-1
clone_size: few
v_call: TRBV4-1
cdr3_aa: CASSQDQRSRQEFF
cdr3_nt: TGCGCCAGCAGCCAAGACCAGCGGAGCCGTCAGGAGTTCTTC

d_call: NA
j_call: TRBJ2-3
clone_size: NA
v_call: TRBV2
cdr3_aa: CASEGEGFTDTQYF
cdr3_nt: TGTGCCTCCGAAGGGGAAGGGTTCACAGATACGCAGTATTTT

d_call: NA
j_call: TRBJ2-1
clone_size: NA
v_call: TRBV5-1
cdr3_aa: CASSDITGANEQFF
cdr3_nt: TGCGCCAGCAGCGATATTACAGGAGCCAATGAGCAGTTCTTC

d_call: TRBD2
j_call: TRBJ2-4
clone_size: NA
v_call: TRBV2
cdr3_aa: CASSERAGRNIQYF
cdr3_nt: TGTGCCAGCAGTGAAAGAGCGGGGAGGAACATTCAGTACTTC